This passage covers 28 T cell receptor delta chains from one sample sequenced in a study of γδ T cells in repeated Plasmodium falciparum infection. Gammadelta T cells were flow-sorted from PBMC into Vgamma9/Vdelta2+ and Vdelta2-negative populations for bulk analysis. TCRdb made new clone calls on the multiplex PCR reads using CATT. The top ten hold around a tenth of the sample, which has 93,000 or so delta-chain clones, more than 0.85% seen once. The source material was gamma-delta T cells from blood. Receptor source: a pool of human donors (malaria-infected and uninfected, not separated).

Concerning this clone itself: For this DNA, TCRdb reports the protein of a much larger clone, which diverges at residue 21, most likely from a read error; the protein presented here is translated directly from the DNA. With the J gene uncalled, the V gene is TRDV1; the table assigns TRDD3, which was not confirmed against the DNA. CDR3 size: 23 residues. The V gene's germline CDR1 is TSWWSYY and CDR2 QGS. CDR3 in DNA: TGTGCTCTTGGGAACCCCCTAGGTCCTAGACCCCATCTGGTGAACTATCCCAGCGATAAATTCATCTTT. Protein product: CALGNPLGPRPHLVNYPSDKFIF.

This clone has a count of ten or more. The rearrangement joins TRDV1 to TRDJ1; 7 bases line up with TRDD3. Losses at the gene ends were 3 bases for V and 7 bases for J; bases not matched to a gene: 8. CDR3 size: 14 residues. The germline V gene encodes CDR1 TSWWSYY and CDR2 QGS. CDR3 in DNA: TGTGCTCTTGGGGACGAGGATCTGGGGGTTAAACTCATCTTT. Translating it yields CALGDEDLGVKLIF.

This clone was seen a handful of times. A far more abundant clone sits one base away, making this likely a read error. Other DNA sequences in the same sample also yield this CDR3. CDR3 DNA: TGTGCCTGCGACAGCTTACTGGGGGATACGGAAATCACCGATAAACTCATCTTT. This gives the protein CACDSLLGDTEITDKLIF. The chain joins TRDV2 to TRDJ1, with 13 bases matching TRDD3. The J gene, left out of TCRdb, was set here by checking the DNA against germline. Germline CDR1 and CDR2: GEAIGNYY and EKD. CDR3 length equals 18 residues.

This clone has just a few counts. The TCRdb record carries a much larger clone's protein, which differs from this DNA's translation at residue 4; a read error is the likely cause, and the protein listed here is the DNA translation. The chain couples TRDV1 to TRDJ1; D gene ambiguous. Germline V CDR1 and CDR2: TSWWSYY, QGS. This CDR3 region has 15 residues. Trimming removed 8 bases at V and 2 bases at J, with 18 bases between. In DNA, the CDR3 is TGTGCTCTTAGGAACAGGGTGCTGGCAACCGATAAACTCATCTTT. Residues: CALRNRVLATDKLIF.

This clone was seen more than once but under ten times. Given a far larger clone just one base away, this is likely a sequencing read error. The sample contains more than one DNA sequence encoding this CDR3. The rearrangement joins TRDV2 to TRDJ1; 7 nucleotides align to TRDD3. Because TCRdb records no J gene, it was assigned here through a match of the DNA to germline. Germline CDR1 GEAIGNYY, CDR2 EKD. This CDR3 comprises 21 residues. CDR3 sequence (DNA): TGTGCCTGTGACACCAAGGCACTGGGGATCGGGCTGGACCCGTACACCGACAAACTCATCTTT. It codes for CACDTKALGIGLDPYTDKLIF.

Of note for this clone: This DNA's translation differs at residue 12 from TCRdb's protein, which comes from a much larger clone; a read error is likely, and the protein shown is translated from the DNA. V gene TRDV2 combines with J gene TRDJ1, with 12 bases aligning to TRDD3. In the absence of a J gene in TCRdb, the DNA was matched to germline to assign it here. In germline, CDR1 is GEAIGNYY, CDR2 EKD. After removal of 0 bases from V and 7 bases from J, the junction contained 8 bases not matched to a gene. This CDR3 is 16 amino acids long. For the CDR3, the DNA is TGTGCCTGTGACACCGGTCTGGGGGATACGTCGAGTAAACTCATCTTT. Residues: CACDTGLGDTSSKLIF.

There are a few counts of this clone. The protein that TCRdb holds for this DNA derives from a much larger clone and differs from the translated DNA at residue 7, which likely indicates a read error; the protein shown here is translated from the DNA. This chain links TRDV1 with TRDJ1, with 7 bases identical to TRDD3. CDR1 and CDR2 (germline): TSWWSYY, QGS. This CDR3 is built from 21 residues. V was clipped by 2 bases and J by 0 bases; unmatched bases: 21. CDR3 sequence (DNA): TGTGCTCTTGGGGAAATTCCCCGCTACTGGGGAACAGAGAGGGACACCGATAAACTCATCTTT. Protein: CALGEIPRYWGTERDTDKLIF.

Concerning this clone: A far larger clone is only one base removed, so a read error is likely. This CDR3 is also generated by other DNA sequences in the sample. The chain employs TRDV1 and TRDJ1; 8 bases fit TRDD3. No J segment appears in TCRdb, so it was assigned here by matching the sequence to germline. Germline V gene data show CDR1 as TSWWSYY and CDR2 as QGS. The CDR3 consists of 23 residues. CDR3 DNA sequence: TGCGCTCTTGGGGAACTAGGGAGTTTTAGTGGGGGATGGCCCGTGTGGTACACCGATAAACTCATCTTT. Its protein product is CALGELGSFSGGWPVWYTDKLIF.

This clone has at least ten counts. TCRdb lists the protein of a much larger clone for this DNA, which differs at residue 9, so this is likely a read error; the protein given here is translated from the DNA itself. The chain is built from TRDV2 and TRDJ2; D possibly corresponds to TRDD3 (5 bases). With 3 bases removed from V and 7 bases from J, the gap between germline ends came to 14 bases. Looked up from germline, CDR1 is GEAIGNYY and CDR2 is EKD. The CDR3 has 14 residues. The CDR3 is CACDPIRRGAQLFF. The DNA for the CDR3 is TGTGCCTGTGACCCAATACGGAGAGGAGCACAACTCTTCTTT.

The V and J genes are TRDV1 and TRDJ1, with 13 bases fitting TRDD3. Because TCRdb records no J gene, it was assigned here through a match of the DNA to germline. The ends lost 3 bases at V and 5 bases at J; junction bases unmatched: 15. Per germline, CDR1 TSWWSYY and CDR2 QGS. The CDR3 loop spans 19 amino acids. The CDR3 DNA follows: TGTGCTCTTGGGGATTTCCGGTACTGGGGGATACGAGGAGAGGATAAACTCATCTTT. Residues: CALGDFRYWGIRGEDKLIF.

As for this clone: The junction differs from germline at one of its ends, possibly a read error. This CDR3 is also generated by other DNA sequences in the sample. V is TRDV1 and J is TRDJ1, with 8 nucleotides matching TRDD3. TCRdb leaves out the J gene; it was filled in here by matching the DNA to germline. Germline CDR1 is TSWWSYY and CDR2 is QGS. This CDR3 contains 23 residues. CDR3 sequence reads: CALGPFRLYFFGAGGPHTDKLIF. The DNA for the CDR3 is TGTGCTCTTGGCCCCTTCCGCCTATACTTCTTTGGTGCTGGGGGACCACACACTGATAAACTCATCTTT.

In its sample, this clone was seen a few times. The protein recorded in TCRdb matches a much larger clone and deviates from this DNA's translation at residue 10, suggesting a read error; the protein here is obtained by translating the DNA. V usage is TRDV2 and J usage is TRDJ1; 9 bases match TRDD3. Germline matching of the DNA provided the J gene here, since TCRdb leaves it blank. This CDR3 has 16 amino acids. V trimming: 3 bases; J trimming: 0 bases; junction bases outside the gene matches: 7. The germline V gene has CDR1 GEAIGNYY and CDR2 EKD. For the CDR3, the DNA is TGTGCCTGTGACGACATTACTGGGGGACACACCGATAAACTCATCTTT. It codes for CACDDITGGHTDKLIF.

A remark on this clone: TCRdb's protein for this DNA is that of a much larger clone and differs from the translation at residue 3, likely a read error; the protein shown is the DNA translation. The chain recombines TRDV1 with TRDJ1, with D possibly being TRDD3 (5 bases). In the absence of a J gene in TCRdb, the DNA was matched to germline to assign it here. V was trimmed by 11 bases and J by 4 bases, leaving 35 bases between them. CDR1 is TSWWSYY and CDR2 is QGS in the germline V gene. The CDR3 extends over 19 amino acids. The CDR3 is CAFALPPLYGTERIDKLIF. The CDR3 region has the DNA TGTGCTTTTGCCCTCCCACCCTTATACGGGACTGAGCGTATCGATAAACTCATCTTT.

In regard to this clone: A read error is the likely source, as a far larger clone sits one nucleotide away. The sample contains more than one DNA sequence encoding this CDR3. The chain has TRDV2 and TRDJ1, with TRDD3 matching 10 bases. Since TCRdb gives no J gene, matching the DNA to germline was used here to assign it. Germline loops: CDR1 GEAIGNYY, CDR2 EKD. The V and J ends lost 0 bases and 5 bases, in that order; junction bases with no gene match: 17. This CDR3 has 19 residues. The CDR3 is CACDTVGFVGDTARDKLIF. The CDR3 DNA is TGTGCCTGTGACACCGTGGGGTTCGTGGGGGATACTGCAAGAGATAAACTCATCTTT.

Only a few counts were recorded for this clone. TCRdb records a much larger clone's protein for this DNA, with a difference at residue 15 that likely arises from a read error; the protein given is the translation of the DNA. This chain links TRDV2 with TRDJ1; D might be TRDD3 (5 bases). CDR3 size: 24 residues. Germline V gene data show CDR1 as GEAIGNYY and CDR2 as EKD. V was cut by 0 bases and J by 0 bases, with 37 bases left in between. The CDR3 sequence is CACDTLLTPTGGDRLGLYTDKLIF. Written as DNA, the CDR3 is TGTGCCTGTGACACCTTGCTAACACCAACTGGAGGTGACAGGCTCGGCTTGTACACCGATAAACTCATCTTT.

This clone was counted many times. The TCRdb record carries a much larger clone's protein, which differs from this DNA's translation at residue 10; a read error is the likely cause, and the protein listed here is the DNA translation. The chain combines TRDV2 with TRDJ1; TRDD3 matches 7 bases. V was pared by 0 bases and J by 0 bases, with 12 bases of the junction left unmatched. The CDR3 is 18 amino acids. Germline CDR1 and CDR2: GEAIGNYY and EKD. CDR3 in DNA: TGTGCCTGTGACACCGTCGCACTGGGGACCCGGTACACCGATAAACTCATCTTT. It translates to CACDTVALGTRYTDKLIF.

With regard to this clone: A far more abundant clone sits one base away, making this likely a read error. Other DNA sequences from this sample encode an identical CDR3 as well. The chain uses TRDV2 and TRDJ3; the match to TRDD3 covers 9 bases. TCRdb is silent on the J gene; assignment here came from matching the DNA to germline. This CDR3 has 19 amino acids. CDR1 and CDR2 from the germline V gene are GEAIGNYY and EKD. CDR3 sequence: CACDTAGGYSSWDTRQMFF. The CDR3 coding sequence is TGCGCCTGTGACACCGCCGGGGGATACAGCTCCTGGGACACCCGACAGATGTTTTTC.

With regard to this clone: This is likely an artifact of a read error, given a far larger clone one base away. Other DNA sequences in the sample encode the same CDR3. The rearrangement uses TRDV1 and TRDJ1, with TRDD3 matching over 10 bases. TCRdb lists no J gene, so it was determined here by aligning the DNA to germline. The trim removed 3 bases at V and 4 bases at J, leaving 50 bases unmatched. The CDR3 contains 30 residues. The V gene's germline CDR1 is TSWWSYY and CDR2 QGS. The CDR3 DNA follows: TGTGCTCTTGGGGAGATTGGCCGTCAAGATACCTTTCATTTCCTGTACCGGAGGATCTGGGGGATAACGTTACTCGATAAACTCATCTTT. The encoded protein is CALGEIGRQDTFHFLYRRIWGITLLDKLIF.

Of note for this clone: This likely reflects a read error, since a far larger clone is one base away. Different DNA sequences within this sample yield the same CDR3. The V gene is given as TRDV2, and no J gene call is available; TRDD3 reflects the table's D call only, with no check against the DNA. From germline, CDR1 is GEAIGNYY and CDR2 EKD. This CDR3 spans 18 amino acids. The CDR3 reads CACDPLLGDTRDTDKLIF. CDR3 sequence (DNA): TGTGCCTGTGACCCCTTACTGGGGGATACGCGAGACACCGATAAGCTCATCTTT.

This clone came up a few times. A far larger clone is off by one base, so a read error is likely. Other nucleotide sequences from this sample produce the same CDR3. The chain couples TRDV1 to TRDJ1; D is possibly TRDD3 (5 bases). Matching the DNA to germline supplied the J gene, which TCRdb does not give. The CDR3 sequence is 13 residues long. Germline CDR1 TSWWSYY, CDR2 QGS. The CDR3 is CALGEVIHDKLIF. The CDR3 DNA sequence: TGTGCCCTTGGGGAAGTAATTCACGATAAACTCATCTTT.

This clone has just a few counts. The protein TCRdb gives is from a much larger clone and does not agree with this DNA's translation at residue 5, likely a read error; the protein shown here comes from the DNA. The chain has TRDV3 and TRDJ3; tentatively, D is TRDD3 (6 bases). The J gene, missing from TCRdb, was assigned here through DNA to germline matching. The germline CDR1 and CDR2 sequences are TVYSNPD and GDNSRS (reference sequence). The V gene lost 0 bases and the J gene lost 0 bases, with 45 bases spanning the gap. This CDR3 is 28 amino acids long. The CDR3, as DNA: TGTGCCTTTAGGCTTAACCCACCAGACGGAAAAGCAATCTGGGGATGGGTGGGCTGCTCCTGGGACACCCGACAGATGTTTTTC. Translation: CAFRLNPPDGKAIWGWVGCSWDTRQMFF.

This clone was recorded a few times. The protein in TCRdb stems from a much larger clone and differs at residue 12 from this DNA's translation, likely a read error; here the protein is translated from the DNA. The V and J genes are TRDV1 and TRDJ1, with 9 bases that match TRDD3. As TCRdb names no J gene, one was assigned here on the basis of a DNA match to germline. The ends lost 5 bases at V and 10 bases at J; junction bases unmatched: 17. The germline V gene has CDR1 TSWWSYY and CDR2 QGS. The CDR3 runs to 16 residues. The CDR3 DNA is TGTGCTCTTGGGACCTATGGACTGGGGGAAATGCCTGGACTCATCTTT. Translation: CALGTYGLGEMPGLIF.

In regard to this clone: TCRdb's protein, taken from a much larger clone, differs from this DNA's translation at residue 7, likely owing to a read error; the protein displayed comes from the DNA. V and J are TRDV2 and TRDJ1; 9 bases fit TRDD3. Here the J gene came from matching the DNA to germline, since TCRdb omits it. This CDR3 comprises 18 residues. V trimming: 0 bases; J trimming: 1 base; junction bases outside the gene matches: 11. From germline, CDR1 is GEAIGNYY and CDR2 EKD. Written as DNA, the CDR3 is TGTGCCTGTGACACCGTTGCACCTGGGGGATCCATCACCGATAAACTCATCTTT. Translation gives CACDTVAPGGSITDKLIF.

This clone was found many times. TCRdb shows a much larger clone's protein in place of this DNA's translation, and the two differ at residue 17, likely through a read error; the protein shown is translated from the DNA. The V gene is TRDV2, but the J gene lacks a call. This CDR3 spans 18 amino acids. Germline loops: CDR1 GEAIGNYY, CDR2 EKD. For the CDR3, the DNA is TGTGCCTGTGACCCTTCTCATTCCCGACCGGGTGGCGATAATAAACTCACCTTT. This gives the protein CACDPSHSRPGGDNKLTF.

This clone was observed a few times. This DNA's translation and the protein TCRdb lists, from a much larger clone, do not match at residue 13, likely due to a read error; the protein shown is translated from the DNA. This chain uses TRDV1 with TRDJ1; 10 positions match TRDD3. There are 19 residues in the CDR3. The J segment lost 3 bases and the V segment lost 3 bases, leaving 16 bases of the junction unmatched. CDR1 is TSWWSYY, CDR2 QGS, per germline. CDR3 DNA: TGTGCTCTTGGGGAGAGTCCTCGTACTGGGGGATGTAGCTCCGATAAACTCATCTTT. Translated, it gives CALGESPRTGGCSSDKLIF.

As regards this clone: A far bigger clonotype differs at one base, so this is likely a read error. The sample holds other DNA sequences that translate to the same CDR3. The gene calls are TRDV2 and TRDJ1; 8 bases match TRDD3. TCRdb carries no J gene annotation; the J gene was assigned here by matching the DNA with germline. After removal of 4 bases from V and 0 bases from J, the junction contained 18 bases not matched to a gene. The CDR3 extends over 19 amino acids. Germline V gene data show CDR1 as GEAIGNYY and CDR2 as EKD. The CDR3 loop is CACEPPLGVFGNNTDKLIF. CDR3 sequence (DNA): TGTGCCTGTGAACCTCCACTGGGGGTCTTCGGGAATAACACCGATAAACTCATCTTT.

Regarding this clone: A read error is the likely source, as a far larger clone sits one nucleotide away. Additional DNA sequences in this sample encode the identical CDR3. This chain links TRDV2 with TRDJ1; 8 nucleotides line up with TRDD3. CDR1 GEAIGNYY and CDR2 EKD come from the germline V gene. There are 14 residues in the CDR3. For the CDR3, the DNA is TGCGCCTGTGACGGGATACGGAAAACCGATAAACTCATCTTT. This codes for CACDGIRKTDKLIF.

At least ten counts were recorded for this clone. With only one base between it and a far larger clone, this is likely a read error. This CDR3 is also generated by other DNA sequences in the sample. The chain combines TRDV2 with TRDJ1; D gene uncertain. Trimming pared 0 bases from V and 3 bases from J, leaving 13 bases between. Germline-derived CDR1 and CDR2 are GEAIGNYY and EKD. The CDR3 totals 15 residues. The CDR3 reads CACDTRGTTSDKLIF. CDR3 nucleotides: TGTGCCTGTGACACCCGTGGGACGACGTCCGATAAACTCATCTTT.